These 20 T cell receptor beta chains share one sample of origin, sequenced in a study of OX40 agonist ivuxolimab in advanced cancers. The library was obtained by the immunoSEQ multiplex PCR assay. Here the immuneACCESS table is served through TCRdb, limited to in-frame sequences with V and J called. Missing clones are a known gap in these copies; in checked studies unresolved V genes cover under half, and the rest lacks a known reason. In this sample the table shows 50,000 to 75,000 clones, approximately 93% of which occur a single time. Of the sample, roughly a sixth falls within the top ten clones. This sample comprised CD4+ or CD8+ T cells sorted from blood, obtained in a trial of the OX40 agonist ivuxolimab. Receptor source: an adult with an advanced solid tumor such as melanoma, head and neck, liver or kidney cancer.

The chain uses TRBV19 and TRBJ1-1; TRBD1 is a possible D gene (5 bases). Trimming shortened V by 6 bases and J by 0 bases, and 14 bases separated the two germline ends. Per the germline V gene, CDR1 is LNHDA and CDR2 is SQIVND (reference sequence). The CDR3 runs 15 residues. As DNA, the CDR3 is TGTGCCAGTAGCTGGGGCCGACTTATGAACACTGAAGCTTTCTTT. It is translated as CASSWGRLMNTEAFF.

The V and J genes are TRBV13 and TRBJ2-7; 8 bases match TRBD1. The CDR3 extends over 14 amino acids. V was pared by 4 bases and J by 2 bases, with 4 bases of the junction left unmatched. Germline-derived CDR1 and CDR2 are PRHDT and FYEKMQ (reference sequence). The CDR3 nucleotides read TGTGCCAGCAGCTGGACAGGGTCGACCTACGAGCAGTACTTC. Its translation is CASSWTGSTYEQYF.

The chain joins TRBV6-5 to TRBJ1-1, with D possibly matching TRBD1 (5 bases). The CDR3 is 13 residues long. CDR1 and CDR2 (germline): MNHEY, SVGAGI. Trimming cost V 7 bases and J 1 base, with 10 bases left between them. CDR3 bases: TGTGCCAGCACGCCGGGGGGGAACACTGAAGCTTTCTTT. This translates into CASTPGGNTEAFF.

The chain has TRBV7-8 and TRBJ2-2, with TRBD1 identical over 7 bases. The trim removed 5 bases at V and 6 bases at J, leaving 3 bases unmatched. Per the germline V gene, CDR1 is SGHVS and CDR2 is FQNEAQ. The CDR3 runs 13 residues. The CDR3 sequence: CASSPTGAGELFF. The CDR3 coding sequence is TGTGCCAGCAGCCCAACAGGGGCCGGGGAGCTGTTTTTT.

The chain carries TRBV4-1 and TRBJ2-7, with 7 bases identical to TRBD2. J was trimmed by 0 bases and V by 0 bases; bases with no gene match: 5. This CDR3 has 16 residues. The germline V gene has CDR1 MGHRA and CDR2 YSYEKL. This CDR3 is CASSQDGEGLSYEQYF. CDR3 DNA sequence: TGCGCCAGCAGCCAAGATGGGGAGGGGCTCTCCTACGAGCAGTACTTC.

The V call is TRBV19, the J call TRBJ2-1; no clear D. Germline V gene lookup returns CDR1 LNHDA and CDR2 SQIVND (reference sequence). This CDR3 is built from 15 residues. Trimming removed 4 bases from V and 0 bases from J, with 10 bases in between. For the CDR3, the DNA is TGTGCCAGTAGTACCAGCCGGAACTCCTACAATGAGCAGTTCTTC. Protein product: CASSTSRNSYNEQFF.

The rearrangement joins TRBV27 to TRBJ2-3; 7 bases fit TRBD2. The germline V gene has CDR1 MNHEY and CDR2 SMNVEV (reference sequence). The CDR3 extends over 16 amino acids. V gave up 0 bases and J gave up 1 base; unmatched junction bases: 4. For the CDR3, the DNA is TGTGCCAGCAGTTTATCGCTGGCGGGGGGCACAGATACGCAGTATTTT. Translating it yields CASSLSLAGGTDTQYF.

This clone was counted between two and nine times. V and J are TRBV9 and TRBJ2-1, with TRBD1 matching over 7 bases. The germline V gene has CDR1 SGDLS and CDR2 YYNGEE. The trim removed 6 bases at V and 5 bases at J, leaving 11 bases unmatched. CDR3 length equals 15 residues. The CDR3 DNA follows: TGTGCCAGCACTAAGTCTGGACAGGAACACAATGAGCAGTTCTTC. As protein: CASTKSGQEHNEQFF.

This clone was detected a few times. Other DNA sequences within the sample encode an identical CDR3. The chain uses TRBV2 and TRBJ2-1, with D perhaps given as TRBD1 or TRBD2 (5 bases each). Germline assignment: CDR1 SNHLY and CDR2 FYNNEI. V was shortened by 7 bases and J by 0 bases, with 13 bases between the two germline ends. CDR3 length equals 15 residues. The CDR3 sequence: CASKWDGSSYNEQFF. The CDR3 DNA reads TGTGCCAGCAAATGGGACGGAAGCTCCTACAATGAGCAGTTCTTC.

The V and J genes are TRBV5-8 and TRBJ1-6; D not resolved. Per the germline V gene, CDR1 is SGHTS and CDR2 is YDEGEE. With 0 bases removed from V and 3 bases from J, the gap between germline ends came to 7 bases. The CDR3 runs to 15 residues. CDR3 amino acids: CASSLGSLYNSPLHF. The CDR3 DNA follows: TGTGCCAGCAGCTTGGGATCTCTCTATAATTCACCCCTCCACTTT. The full variable domain, completed using reference TRBV5-8 and TRBJ1-6, is EAGVTQSPTHLIKTRGQQATLRCSPISGHTSVYWYQQALGLGLQFLLWYDEGEERNRGNFPPRFSGRQFPNYSSELNVNALELEDSALYLCASSLGSLYNSPLHFGNGTRLTVT.

J is TRBJ1-1 and V is TRBV13, with TRBD1 matching over 9 bases. With 2 bases clipped from V and 1 base from J, the junction kept 8 bases outside the gene matches. Germline lookup yields CDR1 PRHDT and CDR2 FYEKMQ (reference sequence). This CDR3 is 17 amino acids long. DNA of the CDR3: TGTGCCAGCAGCTTATCGGCCGGGACAGGGCAGAACACTGAAGCTTTCTTT. Residues: CASSLSAGTGQNTEAFF.

J is TRBJ1-5 and V is TRBV27; D is undetermined. The length of the CDR3 is 16 residues. Trimming left V 2 bases short and J 0 bases short, with 11 bases between. The germline V gene has CDR1 MNHEY and CDR2 SMNVEV (reference sequence). The CDR3 reads CASSLGSGYSNQPQHF. CDR3 DNA: TGTGCCAGCAGTTTAGGGTCAGGTTATAGCAATCAGCCCCAGCATTTT.

The chain couples TRBV10-3 to TRBJ1-5, with TRBD1 matching 8 bases. The V segment lost 4 bases and the J segment 5 bases; nucleotides outside the gene matches: 4. This CDR3 has 14 residues. Looked up from germline, CDR1 is ENHRY and CDR2 is SYGVKD. CDR3 sequence reads: CAISGGQADQPQHF. For the CDR3, the DNA is TGTGCCATCAGTGGGGGACAGGCGGATCAGCCCCAGCATTTT.

The genes are TRBV13 and TRBJ1-6; TRBD1 agrees at 7 bases. V was pared by 1 base and J by 7 bases, with 4 bases of the junction left unmatched. The length of the CDR3 is 15 residues. Germline loops: CDR1 PRHDT, CDR2 FYEKMQ (reference sequence). As DNA, the CDR3 is TGTGCCAGCAGCTTAGCTACAGGGGAGAATTCACCCCTCCACTTT. This codes for CASSLATGENSPLHF.

This chain connects TRBV7-3 to TRBJ2-3, with 7 bases that match TRBD2. The CDR3 has 18 amino acids. Germline CDR1 SGHTA, CDR2 FQGTGA. V dropped 2 bases and J dropped 0; count of bases not matched to a gene: 11. CDR3 bases: TGTGCCAGCAGCTTAGGGGCGGGGGTCACACCTAGCACAGATACGCAGTATTTT. It encodes CASSLGAGVTPSTDTQYF.

V usage is TRBV28 and J usage is TRBJ2-3, with D possibly being TRBD1 (5 bases). In germline, CDR1 is MDHEN, CDR2 SYDVKM. Trimming cost V 6 bases and J 2 bases, with 12 bases left between them. This CDR3 comprises 14 residues. This CDR3 reads CASRLPGATDTQYF. CDR3 nucleotides: TGTGCCAGCAGACTACCTGGGGCCACAGATACGCAGTATTTT.

Concerning this clone: A read error may be the cause here, since a much bigger clone is one base away. Other DNA sequences from this sample encode an identical CDR3 as well. The rearrangement uses TRBV4-1 and TRBJ2-7; tentatively, D is TRBD2 (5 bases). Germline V gives CDR1 MGHRA, CDR2 YSYEKL. The CDR3 is made up of 13 amino acids. Trimming took 0 bases from V and 3 from J, leaving 6 bases between them. DNA of the CDR3: TGCGCCAGCAGCCAAGATGCGGGCTACGAGCAGTACTTC. Its protein product is CASSQDAGYEQYF.

The chain carries TRBV27 and TRBJ2-5, with 10 bases matching TRBD2. This CDR3 contains 16 residues. V gave up 3 bases and J gave up 1 base; unmatched junction bases: 5. The germline CDR1 and CDR2 sequences are MNHEY and SMNVEV (reference sequence). The CDR3 DNA sequence: TGTGCCAGCAGTTTGAGGCAGCGGGGGGGCCAAGAGACCCAGTACTTC. Protein sequence: CASSLRQRGGQETQYF.

Only a few counts were recorded for this clone. The chain is built from TRBV28 and TRBJ1-5; D is uncertain. V dropped 2 bases and J dropped 0 bases, with 2 bases sitting between them. The CDR3 runs to 13 residues. Germline CDR1 and CDR2: MDHEN and SYDVKM. The CDR3 bases are TGTGCCAGCAGTTTAGTTAGCAATCAGCCCCAGCATTTT. This encodes CASSLVSNQPQHF.

The chain links TRBV19 to TRBJ1-6, with D possibly matching TRBD1 (6 bases). This CDR3 region has 15 residues. Germline V lookup: CDR1 LNHDA, CDR2 SQIVND (reference sequence). V dropped 7 bases and J dropped 3 bases, with 13 bases sitting between them. CDR3 in DNA: TGTGCCAGTACCCCAGGGGTACTCTATAATTCACCCCTCCACTTT. Its protein product is CASTPGVLYNSPLHF.